The clone carrying this T cell receptor beta chain occurred once. The data originate from a study of blood T cell repertoires in COVID-19. Study overall: The cDNA or gDNA used as material had been derived from T cells, B-cell-depleted T cells, or PBMCs.

In the study's own analysis: Reference gene primer amplification gave nucleated cell count estimates. Here immunoSEQ multiplex PCR was the method, and the copy in TCRdb shows in-frame clones only, minus some. Clone size and the V and J calls come from that table; the DNA yielded D and trimming. Here the sample spans approximately 530,000 clones, roughly nine tenths being singletons. The germline CDR1 and CDR2 sequences are SNHLY and FYNNEI. The V end lost 7 bases, the J end lost 5 bases, and 17 bases lay between the germline ends. The CDR3 runs to 14 residues. The sequencing sample was made of peripheral blood. This TCR was recovered from a woman between 50 and 59 years old with COVID-19, enrolled during active disease. The V gene is TRBV2, the J gene TRBJ1-1, with D hard to call. DNA of the CDR3: TGTGCCAGCATATTGGGTGTCACGAGGACTGAAGCTTTCTTT. Translation gives CASILGVTRTEAFF.